Shown below are 18 T cell receptor beta chains from a single sample sequenced in a study of blood T cell repertoires in COVID-19. Using immunoSEQ multiplex PCR, the repertoire was profiled, and TCRdb retains in-frame clones only, with some absent. The sample includes about 75,000 clones, about 74% of them seen just once. The specimen sequenced was peripheral blood. Source of these receptors: a human donor with acute or convalescent COVID-19. The donor label of this sample is uncertain.

The V gene is TRBV9, the J gene TRBJ1-5; D may be TRBD1 (5 bases). CDR1 and CDR2 (germline): SGDLS, YYNGEE. The CDR3 extends over 15 amino acids. The V end was cut by 0 bases, the J end by 5 bases, with 12 bases between. CDR3: CASSVGWGGDQPQHF. Written as DNA, the CDR3 is TGTGCCAGCAGCGTAGGTTGGGGGGGGGATCAGCCCCAGCATTTT.

This clone has a handful of counts. CDR3 loop: CASSLGAGVYEQYF. DNA of the CDR3: TGTGCCAGCAGCTTAGGAGCGGGAGTCTACGAGCAGTACTTC. The genes are TRBV11-2 and TRBJ2-7; 8 bases match TRBD2. V lost 1 base to trimming and J lost 3 bases; unmatched junction nucleotides: 2. This CDR3 is 14 amino acids long. Germline CDR1 and CDR2: SGHAT and FQNNGV.

This chain joins TRBV3-1 (or the pseudogene TRBV3-2) and TRBJ1-5, with 8 bases that match TRBD1. Germline V CDR1 and CDR2: LGHDT, YNNKEL (reference sequence). V trimming: 4 bases; J trimming: 4 bases; junction bases outside the gene matches: 6. This CDR3 spans 15 amino acids. The CDR3 sequence is CASSPGQGGNQPQHF. As DNA, the CDR3 is TGTGCCAGCAGCCCCGGACAGGGAGGTAATCAGCCCCAGCATTTT.

V usage is TRBV2 and J usage is TRBJ2-1; 10 nucleotides agree with TRBD2. This CDR3 has 12 residues. The junction had 0 bases not matched to a gene; V was cut back by 6 bases and J by 7 bases. Germline V gene lookup returns CDR1 SNHLY and CDR2 FYNNEI. The DNA of the CDR3 is TGTGCCAGCAGGACTAGCGGGAATGAGCAGTTCTTC. Translation: CASRTSGNEQFF.

The V and J genes are TRBV5-5 and TRBJ2-7, with D perhaps TRBD2 (6 bases). Between the trimmed V and J ends, which lost 7 bases and 2 bases, there was a span of 16 bases. Germline V gene sequence: CDR1 SGHKS, CDR2 YYEKEE (reference sequence). The CDR3 spans 14 residues. CDR3 amino acids: CASAGQGRAYEQYF. The CDR3 DNA sequence: TGTGCCAGCGCGGGGCAGGGCAGGGCCTACGAGCAGTACTTC.

CDR3 residues: CAISGQGGNTIYF. CDR3 DNA sequence: TGTGCCATTTCGGGACAGGGGGGAAACACCATATATTTT. This chain connects TRBV24-1 to TRBJ1-3, with TRBD1 matching 10 bases. Per the germline V gene, CDR1 is KGHDR and CDR2 is SFDVKD. The CDR3 is 13 amino acids. V was pared by 11 bases and J by 4 bases, with 4 bases of the junction left unmatched.

This chain connects TRBV19 to TRBJ2-2, with 7 bases fitting TRBD2. V gave up 4 bases and J gave up 1 base; unmatched junction bases: 3. The CDR3 contains 15 residues. Germline V CDR1 and CDR2: LNHDA, SQIVND (reference sequence). Written as DNA, the CDR3 is TGTGCCAGTAGTAGAAGCGGGATGAACACCGGGGAGCTGTTTTTT. It is translated as CASSRSGMNTGELFF.

This chain uses TRBV9 with TRBJ2-7; the match to TRBD1 covers 7 bases. Germline CDR1 reads SGDLS; CDR2 reads YYNGEE. J gave up 3 bases and V 3 bases, and 3 bases lay outside the gene matches. The CDR3 is 13 amino acids. The DNA of the CDR3 is TGTGCCAGCAGCGGGACAGGCGACTACGAGCAGTACTTC. Encoded protein: CASSGTGDYEQYF.

This clone was counted a few times. The chain combines TRBV7-3 with TRBJ2-7; D call uncertain. This CDR3 has 14 residues. V was shortened by 5 bases and J by 0 bases, with 11 bases between the two germline ends. Germline CDR1 reads SGHTA; CDR2 reads FQGTGA. CDR3 in amino acids: CASSPYLNSYEQYF. As DNA, the CDR3 is TGTGCCAGCAGCCCATACTTGAACTCCTACGAGCAGTACTTC.

The chain combines TRBV2 with TRBJ2-6; D might be TRBD1 (6 bases). Trimming took 3 bases from V and 0 from J, leaving 6 bases between them. Germline V gene data show CDR1 as SNHLY and CDR2 as FYNNEI. The CDR3 covers 15 residues. CDR3 in amino acids: CASSDRGSGANVLTF. In DNA, the CDR3 is TGTGCCAGCAGTGACAGGGGCTCTGGGGCCAACGTCCTGACTTTC.

The chain combines TRBV2 with TRBJ1-3; D is possibly TRBD1 (5 bases). This CDR3 spans 17 amino acids. Between the trimmed V and J ends, which lost 8 bases and 4 bases, there was a span of 24 bases. The V gene's germline CDR1 is SNHLY and CDR2 FYNNEI. CDR3 sequence: CASGSSPASGSGNTIYF. The CDR3 DNA follows: TGTGCCAGCGGTTCCAGCCCGGCGTCAGGGTCCGGAAACACCATATATTTT.

This rearrangement joins TRBV3-1 (or the pseudogene TRBV3-2) to TRBJ2-5, with 15 bases that match TRBD2. J lost 5 bases, V lost 4 bases, and 5 bases had no gene match. The germline CDR1 and CDR2 sequences are LGHDT and YNNKEL (reference sequence). The CDR3 covers 16 residues. The CDR3 bases are TGTGCCAGCAGCCCCGGACTAGCGGGGGGGCGGGAGACCCAGTACTTC. It yields the protein CASSPGLAGGRETQYF.

The sample holds a few counts of this clone. This chain uses TRBV9 with TRBJ2-7; 10 nucleotides match TRBD1. Germline CDR1 reads SGDLS; CDR2 reads YYNGEE. The CDR3 extends over 15 amino acids. Unmatched junction bases numbered 12, after V lost 5 bases and J lost 7 bases. DNA of the CDR3: TGTGCCAGCAGTACTAACCCCGGGACAGGGGAAGAGCAGTACTTC. Encoded protein: CASSTNPGTGEEQYF.

This chain uses TRBV12-5 with TRBJ1-5; a weak D match, TRBD1 (5 bases). Germline V gene lookup returns CDR1 LGHNT and CDR2 FRNRAP. The CDR3 extends over 13 amino acids. Trimming stripped 7 bases from V and 3 bases from J, with 10 bases between. The DNA for the CDR3 is TGTGCTAGTGCCCTGACAGACAATCAGCCCCAGCATTTT. It yields the protein CASALTDNQPQHF.

This chain's CDR3 is CASSLVQGAWNEQFF. CDR3 sequence (DNA): TGTGCCAGCAGCTTGGTCCAGGGGGCATGGAATGAGCAGTTCTTC. The chain carries TRBV5-4 and TRBJ2-1; 8 bases line up with TRBD1. Trimming cost V 0 bases and J 7 bases; bases outside gene matches: 6. Germline CDR1 SGHNT, CDR2 YYREEE (reference sequence). The CDR3 length is 15 residues.

CDR3 protein: CAISRTGSQPQHF. CDR3 nucleotide sequence: TGTGCCATCTCTCGCACAGGTTCCCAGCCCCAGCATTTT. The V and J genes are TRBV10-3 and TRBJ1-5, with D tentatively TRBD1 (5 bases). Germline CDR1 reads ENHRY; CDR2 reads SYGVKD. V shed 8 bases and J shed 7 bases, with 15 bases lying between them. CDR3 length equals 13 residues.

The rearrangement uses TRBV5-1 and TRBJ1-1; D may be TRBD1 (5 bases). Per the germline V gene, CDR1 is SGHRS and CDR2 is YFSETQ. Trimming stripped 3 bases from V and 6 bases from J, with 9 bases between. This CDR3 is 12 amino acids long. CDR3 in amino acids: CASSWEGSEAFF. The CDR3 nucleotides are TGCGCCAGCAGCTGGGAGGGGTCTGAAGCTTTCTTT. Based on the CDR3 plus reference TRBV5-1 and TRBJ1-1, the full variable domain is KAGVTQTPRYLIKTRGQQVTLSCSPISGHRSVSWYQQTPGQGLQFLFEYFSETQRNKGNFPGRFSGRQFSNSRSEMNVSTLELGDSALYLCASSWEGSEAFFGQGTRLTVV.

V is TRBV20-1 and J is TRBJ2-3; D might be TRBD2 (5 bases). The CDR3 loop spans 12 amino acids. Trimming cost V 3 bases and J 6 bases, with 10 bases left between them. Germline values: CDR1 DFQATT, CDR2 SNEGSKA (reference sequence). The CDR3 spells CSASTGLDTQYF. In nucleotides, the CDR3 is TGCAGTGCTAGTACGGGATTGGATACGCAGTATTTT.